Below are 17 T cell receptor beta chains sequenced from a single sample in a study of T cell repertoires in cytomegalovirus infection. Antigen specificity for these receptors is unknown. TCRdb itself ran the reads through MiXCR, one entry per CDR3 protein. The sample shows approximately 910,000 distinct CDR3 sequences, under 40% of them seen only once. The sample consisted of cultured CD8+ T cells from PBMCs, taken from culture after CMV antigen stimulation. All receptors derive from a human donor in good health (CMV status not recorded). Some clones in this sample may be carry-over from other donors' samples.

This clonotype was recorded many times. CDR3 coding DNA: TGTGCCAGCAGCTTAGCGCCAGGACCGAACACTGAAGCTTTCTTT. This translates into CASSLAPGPNTEAFF. The V and J genes are TRBV7-2 and TRBJ1-1, with no clear D. Trimming removed 0 bases from V and 1 base from J, with 9 bases in between. The CDR3 runs 15 residues. Germline lookup yields CDR1 SGHTA and CDR2 FQGNSA. Based on the CDR3 plus reference TRBV7-2 and TRBJ1-1, the full variable domain is GAGVSQSPSNKVTEKGKDVELRCDPISGHTALYWYRQSLGQGLEFLIYFQGNSAPDKSGLPSDRFSAERTGGSVSTLTIQRTQQEDSAVYLCASSLAPGPNTEAFFGQGTRLTVV.

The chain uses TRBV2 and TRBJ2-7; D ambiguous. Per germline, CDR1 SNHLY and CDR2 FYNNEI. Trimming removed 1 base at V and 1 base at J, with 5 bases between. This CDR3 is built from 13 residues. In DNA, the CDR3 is TGTGCCAGCAGTGAAGGGTTGTCCTACGAGCAGTACGTC. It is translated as CASSEGLSYEQYV.

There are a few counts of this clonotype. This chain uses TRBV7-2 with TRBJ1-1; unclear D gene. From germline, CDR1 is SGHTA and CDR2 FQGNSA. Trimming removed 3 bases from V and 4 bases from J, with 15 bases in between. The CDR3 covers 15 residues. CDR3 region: CASSLNARRSTEAFF. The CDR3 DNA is TGTGCCAGCAGCTTGAACGCCAGGAGGAGCACTGAAGCTTTCTTT.

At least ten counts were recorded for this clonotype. The CDR3 reads CASSLTSTGGNEQFF. The CDR3 DNA follows: TGTGCCAGCAGCTTAACGTCGACAGGGGGCAATGAGCAGTTCTTC. The J gene is TRBJ2-1, the V gene TRBV7-3, with 9 bases matching TRBD1. The CDR3 length is 15 residues. Looked up from germline, CDR1 is SGHTA and CDR2 is FQGTGA. Trimming removed 0 bases from V and 6 bases from J; junction bases left unmatched: 3. The whole variable domain, remainder taken from reference TRBV7-3 and TRBJ2-1, is GAGVSQTPSNKVTEKGKYVELRCDPISGHTALYWYRQSLGQGPEFLIYFQGTGAADDSGLPNDRFFAVRPEGSVSTLKIQRTERGDSAVYLCASSLTSTGGNEQFFGPGTRLTVL.

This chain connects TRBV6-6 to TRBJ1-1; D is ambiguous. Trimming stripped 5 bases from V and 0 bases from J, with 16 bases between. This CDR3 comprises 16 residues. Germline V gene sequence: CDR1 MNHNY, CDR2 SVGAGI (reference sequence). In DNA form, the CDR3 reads TGTGCCAGCAGTGTGGGGAGAGATGGGGTGAACACTGAAGCTTTCTTT. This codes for CASSVGRDGVNTEAFF.

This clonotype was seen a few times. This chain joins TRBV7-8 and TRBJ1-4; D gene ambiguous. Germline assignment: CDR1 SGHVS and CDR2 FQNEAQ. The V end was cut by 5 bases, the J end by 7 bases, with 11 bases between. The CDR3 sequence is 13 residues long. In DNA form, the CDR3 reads TGTGCCAGCAGCCTGGACTCTCCTGAAAAACTGTTTTTT. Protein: CASSLDSPEKLFF.

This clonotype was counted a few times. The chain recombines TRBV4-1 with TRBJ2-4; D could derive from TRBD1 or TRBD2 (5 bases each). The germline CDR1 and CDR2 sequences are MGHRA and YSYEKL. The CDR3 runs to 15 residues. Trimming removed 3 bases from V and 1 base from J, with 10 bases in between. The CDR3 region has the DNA TGCGCCAGCAGCCAGATCAGGGACGCCAAAAACATTCAGTACTTC. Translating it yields CASSQIRDAKNIQYF.

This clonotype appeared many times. The CDR3 nucleotides are TGTGCCAGCAGACGGGGGGACTCCCAAGAGACCCAGTACTTC. Translation: CASRRGDSQETQYF. This chain joins TRBV7-9 and TRBJ2-5, with 7 bases lining up with TRBD2. With 6 bases clipped from V and 1 base from J, the junction kept 5 bases outside the gene matches. Germline CDR1 and CDR2: SEHNR and FQNEAQ (reference sequence). The CDR3 runs to 14 residues. Based on the CDR3 plus reference TRBV7-9 and TRBJ2-5, the full variable domain is DTGVSQNPRHKITKRGQNVTFRCDPISEHNRLYWYRQTLGQGPEFLTYFQNEAQLEKSRLLSDRFSAERPKGSFSTLEIQRTEQGDSAMYLCASRRGDSQETQYFGPGTRLLVL.

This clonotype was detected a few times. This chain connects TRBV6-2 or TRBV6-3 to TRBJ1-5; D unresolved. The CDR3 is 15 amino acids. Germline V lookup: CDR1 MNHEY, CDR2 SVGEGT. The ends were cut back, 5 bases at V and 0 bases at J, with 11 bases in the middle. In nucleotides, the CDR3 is TGTGCCAGCAGTCGGGTCAAGGGTAGCAATCAGCCCCAGCATTTT. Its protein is CASSRVKGSNQPQHF.

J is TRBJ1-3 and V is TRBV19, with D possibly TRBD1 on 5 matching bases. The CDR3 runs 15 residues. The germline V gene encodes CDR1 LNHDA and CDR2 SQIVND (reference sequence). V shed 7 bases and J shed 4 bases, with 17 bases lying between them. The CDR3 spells CASTPGRGYGNTIYF. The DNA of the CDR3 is TGTGCCAGTACCCCGGGGCGGGGGTACGGAAACACCATATATTTT. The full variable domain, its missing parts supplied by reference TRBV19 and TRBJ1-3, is DGGITQSPKYLFRKEGQNVTLSCEQNLNHDAMYWYRQDPGQGLRLIYYSQIVNDFQKGDIAEGYSVSREKKESFPLTVTSAQKNPTAFYLCASTPGRGYGNTIYFGEGSWLTVV.

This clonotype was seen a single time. CDR3 region: CSVGEGQGVLGYTF. The CDR3 DNA is TGCAGCGTTGGAGAGGGACAGGGTGTTTTGGGCTACACCTTC. The V gene is TRBV29-1, the J gene TRBJ1-2, with 9 bases aligning to TRBD1. The J segment lost 8 bases and the V segment lost 4 bases, leaving 11 bases of the junction unmatched. CDR1 is SQVTM, CDR2 ANQGSEA, per germline. This CDR3 comprises 14 residues.

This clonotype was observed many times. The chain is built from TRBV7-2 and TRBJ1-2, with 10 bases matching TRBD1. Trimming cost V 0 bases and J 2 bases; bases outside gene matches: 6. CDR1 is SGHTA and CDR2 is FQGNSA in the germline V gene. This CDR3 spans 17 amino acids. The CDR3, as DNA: TGTGCCAGCAGCTTAGCTGCGCCGGGACAGGGGAACTATGGCTACACCTTC. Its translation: CASSLAAPGQGNYGYTF.

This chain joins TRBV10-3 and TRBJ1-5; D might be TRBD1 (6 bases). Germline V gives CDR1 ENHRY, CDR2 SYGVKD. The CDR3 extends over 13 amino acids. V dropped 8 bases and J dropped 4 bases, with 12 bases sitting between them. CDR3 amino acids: CAIAPRGNQPQHF. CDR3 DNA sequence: TGTGCCATCGCGCCCAGGGGAAATCAGCCCCAGCATTTT.

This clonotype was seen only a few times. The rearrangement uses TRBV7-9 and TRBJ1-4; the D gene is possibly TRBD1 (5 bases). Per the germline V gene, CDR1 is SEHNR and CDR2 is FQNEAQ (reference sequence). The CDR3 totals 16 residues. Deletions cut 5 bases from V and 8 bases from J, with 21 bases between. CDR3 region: CASSQPSQGRQEKLFF. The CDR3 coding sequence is TGTGCCAGCAGCCAACCTTCCCAGGGAAGACAGGAAAAACTGTTTTTT.

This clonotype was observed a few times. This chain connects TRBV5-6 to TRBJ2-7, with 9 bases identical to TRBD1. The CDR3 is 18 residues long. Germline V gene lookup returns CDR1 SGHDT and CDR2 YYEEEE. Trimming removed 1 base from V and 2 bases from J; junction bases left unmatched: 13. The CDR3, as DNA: TGTGCCAGCAGCTTGACCTCCGGGACAGGGCCTGACCCCTACGAGCAGTACTTC. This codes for CASSLTSGTGPDPYEQYF.

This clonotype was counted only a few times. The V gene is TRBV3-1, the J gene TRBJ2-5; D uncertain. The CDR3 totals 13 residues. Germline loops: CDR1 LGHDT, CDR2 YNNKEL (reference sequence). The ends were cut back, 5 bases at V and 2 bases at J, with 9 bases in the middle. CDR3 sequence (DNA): TGTGCCAGCAGCACGGACGGGCAAGAGACCCAGTACTTC. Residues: CASSTDGQETQYF.

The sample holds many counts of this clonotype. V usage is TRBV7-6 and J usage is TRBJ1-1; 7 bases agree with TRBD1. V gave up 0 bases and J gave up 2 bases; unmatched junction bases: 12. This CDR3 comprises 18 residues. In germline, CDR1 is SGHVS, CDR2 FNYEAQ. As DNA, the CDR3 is TGTGCCAGCAGCTTAGCCCTACTGACGACAGGGAAAAACACTGAAGCTTTCTTT. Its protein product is CASSLALLTTGKNTEAFF. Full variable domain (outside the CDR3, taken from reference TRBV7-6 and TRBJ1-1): GAGVSQSPRYKVTKRGQDVALRCDPISGHVSLYWYRQALGQGPEFLTYFNYEAQQDKSGLPNDRFSAERPEGSISTLTIQRTEQRDSAMYRCASSLALLTTGKNTEAFFGQGTRLTVV.